This T cell receptor (beta chain) stems from a study of blood T cells in healthy people across ages. Study-level points and caveats: Estimated diversity, derived from one million T cells, was regarded as an underestimate. Older individuals had lower TCR beta diversity per million T cells (the decline was roughly linear).

In regard to this clonotype: What it recognizes is unknown.

Germline CDR1 is SNHLY and CDR2 is FYNNEI. V gave up 4 bases and J gave up 0 bases, with 10 bases separating them. The CDR3 consists of 16 residues. Primers used in a second PCR of roughly 7 to 12 cycles were a sample-barcoded 5' primer and a J-beta primer mix. A tag from a template-switch adaptor with 12 random nucleotides marked each cDNA molecule. Every sample produced at least 3 million CDR3-containing paired-end reads. TCRdb processed the 5' RACE reads anew with MiXCR; each CDR3 protein has one entry. The sample consists of about 760,000 distinct CDR3 sequences, roughly 50% of them appearing once.

Sequencing used blood. This TCR was recovered from a man aged 35-49 years in good health. This chain connects TRBV2 to TRBJ2-6; the D gene could be TRBD1 or TRBD2 (6 bases each). The CDR3, as DNA: TGTGCCAGCAGTGCCCGGGGGCCCTCTGGGGCCAACGTCCTGACTTTC. As protein: CASSARGPSGANVLTF.